This T cell receptor beta chain was recovered during a study of early T cells in non-severe SARS-CoV-2 infection. TCRdb reprocessed the 5' RACE reads with MiXCR, giving one entry per CDR3 protein. Of approximately 73,000 distinct CDR3 sequences in the sample, around 13% were seen once. J was trimmed by 4 bases and V by 6 bases; bases with no gene match: 15. Per germline, CDR1 MDHEN and CDR2 SYDVKM. CDR3 length: 19 residues. This clonotype has more than one count but fewer than ten. J is TRBJ2-1 and V is TRBV28; the match to TRBD2 covers 13 bases. The clonotype was recovered from an adult who was a healthcare worker with PCR-confirmed SARS-CoV-2 infection or an uninfected control (not recorded which). Sequenced material: whole blood. DNA of the CDR3: TGTGCCAGCAGGCGGACTAGCGGGGGTCGGGTCCCTCTATACAATGAGCAGTTCTTC. It specifies CASRRTSGGRVPLYNEQFF.